Listed below are T cell receptor beta chains from one sample, sequenced in a study of T-cell reconstitution after alpha-beta-depleted transplantation in children. In TCRdb, the PCR reads were re-called with MiXCR into one record per CDR3 protein. The sample contains 530,000 or so distinct CDR3 sequences, over 25% of which appear only once. The sample here was PBMCs, taken before TCRalphabeta/CD19-depleted stem cell transplant. All receptors derive from a boy under two years old with Wiskott-Aldrich syndrome, due to receive a stem cell transplant. CDR3s include the opening cysteine and the closing phenylalanine or tryptophan. D genes are given only for firm matches. Expanded clones get a size class; other rows say once, few or many, or leave the size out.

cdr3_aa cdr3_nt clone_size j_call d_call v_call
CSATDGPNEKLFF TGCAGTGCTACGGACGGACCTAATGAAAAACTGTTTTTT few TRBJ1-4 - TRBV20-1
CAIRQREMETQYF TGTGCCATCAGGCAGCGGGAGATGGAGACCCAGTACTTC - TRBJ2-5 TRBD2 TRBV10-3
CSARESRQGNQPQHF TGCAGTGCTAGAGAGTCGAGGCAGGGAAATCAGCCCCAGCATTTT - TRBJ1-5 - TRBV20-1
CASSARQLAPSYNEQFF TGTGCCAGCAGCGCGCGACAACTAGCGCCTTCCTACAATGAGCAGTTCTTC - TRBJ2-1 TRBD2 TRBV5-4
CASSYSRWGAYGYTF TGTGCCAGCAGTTACTCGCGGTGGGGGGCGTATGGCTACACCTTC - TRBJ1-2 - TRBV6-5
CASSRFGSSRGLADSYEQYF TGCGCCAGCAGCAGATTTGGGAGTTCCCGGGGACTAGCGGACTCCTACGAGCAGTACTTC - TRBJ2-7 TRBD2 TRBV5-1
CSVGGGREVRETQYF TGCAGCGTTGGCGGGGGCAGGGAGGTACGAGAGACCCAGTACTTC - TRBJ2-5 - TRBV29-1
CASSVELAGLNEQFF TGTGCCAGCAGTGTGGAACTAGCGGGACTAAATGAGCAGTTCTTC - TRBJ2-1 TRBD2 TRBV2
CASSAGDSSGNTIYF TGCGCCAGCAGCGCAGGGGATAGCTCTGGAAACACCATATATTTT few TRBJ1-3 - TRBV5-1
CSARRVAAGNTIYF TGCAGTGCTAGAAGGGTCGCCGCCGGAAACACCATATATTTT - TRBJ1-3 - TRBV20-1
CASSFLIGAQSSYNEQFF TGCGCCAGCAGCTTCCTCATTGGAGCGCAGAGCTCCTACAATGAGCAGTTCTTC few TRBJ2-1 - TRBV5-1
CASSSSGTGTQYF TGTGCCAGCAGCTCTAGCGGGACTGGGACCCAGTACTTC few TRBJ2-5 TRBD2 TRBV7-9
CASGESGRPHEQYF TGCGCCAGCGGAGAATCGGGCAGGCCCCACGAGCAGTACTTC few TRBJ2-7 - TRBV5-1
CASSQLAERASYNEQFF TGTGCCAGCAGCCAATTAGCGGAGCGGGCCTCCTACAATGAGCAGTTCTTC - TRBJ2-1 - TRBV3-1
CASSLTPTGAGNTIYF TGTGCCAGCAGCTTAACCCCGACAGGGGCTGGAAACACCATATATTTT - TRBJ1-3 TRBD1 TRBV7-2
CASSGGGTSGMTDTQYF TGTGCCAGCAGTGGGGGGGGGACTAGCGGGATGACAGATACGCAGTATTTT few TRBJ2-3 TRBD2 TRBV25-1
CASRTRTSGSYNEQFF TGTGCCAGCAGGACCCGGACTAGCGGATCCTACAATGAGCAGTTCTTC few TRBJ2-1 TRBD2 TRBV6-1
CASTSPTTGTSESGANVLTF TGCGCCAGCACGAGTCCGACCACCGGGACTAGCGAGTCTGGGGCCAACGTCCTGACTTTC - TRBJ2-6 TRBD2 TRBV5-1
CASTIFWGQPQHF TGTGCCAGCACCATCTTTTGGGGTCAGCCCCAGCATTTT few TRBJ1-5 - TRBV27
CASSLGVPSGNTIYF TGTGCCAGCAGTTTAGGGGTCCCCTCTGGAAACACCATATATTTT few TRBJ1-3 - TRBV12-3/TRBV12-4